This TCR beta chain was identified during a study of early T cells in non-severe SARS-CoV-2 infection. Study in general: Investigators sequenced bulk RNA drawn from unsorted whole blood, and chains remained unpaired. General study results and limits: VDJdb-based annotation leaned toward anti-spike CD8 responses and missed private and CD4 specificities.

Unique molecular identifiers tagged individual cDNA molecules. TCRdb itself ran the 5' RACE reads through MiXCR, one entry per CDR3 protein. The top ten clones hold about 5% of a sample with about 46,000 distinct CDR3 sequences, roughly 5% of them seen once. V was pared by 2 bases and J by 0 bases, with 10 bases of the junction left unmatched. Germline-derived CDR1 and CDR2 are MNHNY and SVGAGI (reference sequence). This CDR3 contains 18 residues. This clonotype was seen repeatedly, ten times or more. As yet, its antigen is unknown. This specimen was whole blood, taken at baseline. This chain connects TRBV6-6 to TRBJ2-3; 8 nucleotides match TRBD2. The sequence was collected from an adult who was a healthcare worker with PCR-confirmed SARS-CoV-2 infection or an uninfected control (not recorded which). Written as DNA, the CDR3 is TGTGCCAGCAGTTACGGTGGGAAAACTAGCGGAAGCACAGATACGCAGTATTTT. This codes for CASSYGGKTSGSTDTQYF.